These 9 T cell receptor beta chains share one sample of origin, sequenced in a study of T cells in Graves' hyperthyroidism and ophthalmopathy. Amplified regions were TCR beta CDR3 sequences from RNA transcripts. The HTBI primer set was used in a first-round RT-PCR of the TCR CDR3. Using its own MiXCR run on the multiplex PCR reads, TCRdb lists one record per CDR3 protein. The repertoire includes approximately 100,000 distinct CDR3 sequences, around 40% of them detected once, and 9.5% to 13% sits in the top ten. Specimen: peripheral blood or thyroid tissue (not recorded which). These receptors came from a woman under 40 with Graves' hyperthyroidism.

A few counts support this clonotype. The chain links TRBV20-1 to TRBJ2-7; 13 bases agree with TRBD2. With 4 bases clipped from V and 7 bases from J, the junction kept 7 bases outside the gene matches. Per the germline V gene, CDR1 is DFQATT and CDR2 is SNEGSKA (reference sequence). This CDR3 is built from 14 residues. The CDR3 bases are TGCAGTGCTAATGCGGGACTAGCGGGATTGGAGCAGTACTTC. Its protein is CSANAGLAGLEQYF.

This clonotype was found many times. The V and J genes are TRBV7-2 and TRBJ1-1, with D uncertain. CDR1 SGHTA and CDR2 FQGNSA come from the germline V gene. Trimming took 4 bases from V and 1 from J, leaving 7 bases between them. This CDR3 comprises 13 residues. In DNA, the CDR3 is TGTGCCAGCAGCTCCCAGAAGAACACTGAAGCTTTCTTT. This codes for CASSSQKNTEAFF.

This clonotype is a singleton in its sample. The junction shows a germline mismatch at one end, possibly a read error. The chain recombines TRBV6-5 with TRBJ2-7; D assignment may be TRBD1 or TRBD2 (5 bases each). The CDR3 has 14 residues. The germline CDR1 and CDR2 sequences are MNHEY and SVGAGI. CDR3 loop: CASRSRGRPYERYF. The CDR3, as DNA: TGTGCCAGCAGATCCCGGGGCAGACCCTACGAGCGGTACTTC.

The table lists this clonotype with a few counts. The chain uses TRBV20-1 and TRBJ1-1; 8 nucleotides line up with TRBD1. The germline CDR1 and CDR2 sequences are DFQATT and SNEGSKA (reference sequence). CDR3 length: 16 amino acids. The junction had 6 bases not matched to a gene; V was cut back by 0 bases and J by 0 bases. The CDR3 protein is CSAREGTGKMNTEAFF. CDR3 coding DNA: TGCAGTGCTAGAGAGGGGACAGGTAAAATGAACACTGAAGCTTTCTTT.

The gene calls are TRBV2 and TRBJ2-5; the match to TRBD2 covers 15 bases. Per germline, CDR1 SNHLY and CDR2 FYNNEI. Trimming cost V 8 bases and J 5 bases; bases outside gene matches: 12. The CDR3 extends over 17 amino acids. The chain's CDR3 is CASRGLAGGARWETQYF. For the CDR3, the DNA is TGTGCCAGCCGGGGACTAGCGGGAGGAGCGAGGTGGGAGACCCAGTACTTC.

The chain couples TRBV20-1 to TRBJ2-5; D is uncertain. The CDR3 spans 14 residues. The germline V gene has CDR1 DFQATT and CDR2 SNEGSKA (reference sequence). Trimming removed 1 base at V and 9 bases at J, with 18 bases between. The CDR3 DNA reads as TGCAGTGCTAGAGTCCGGGTCCGAAATCAGCCCCAGTACTTC. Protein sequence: CSARVRVRNQPQYF.

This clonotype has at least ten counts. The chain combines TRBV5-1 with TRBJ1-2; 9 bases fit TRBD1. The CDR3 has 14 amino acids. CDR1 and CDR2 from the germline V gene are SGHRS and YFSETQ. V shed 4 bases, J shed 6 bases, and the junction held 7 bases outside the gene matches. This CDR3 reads CASSPEGQGHGYTF. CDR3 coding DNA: TGCGCCAGCAGCCCCGAGGGACAGGGCCATGGCTACACCTTC.

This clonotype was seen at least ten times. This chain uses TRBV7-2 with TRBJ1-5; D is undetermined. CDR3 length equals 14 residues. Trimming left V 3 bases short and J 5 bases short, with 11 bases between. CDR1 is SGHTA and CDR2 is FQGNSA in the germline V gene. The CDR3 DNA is TGTGCCAGCAGCTTTGTGGGGAGGGATCAGCCCCAGCATTTT. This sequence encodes CASSFVGRDQPQHF.

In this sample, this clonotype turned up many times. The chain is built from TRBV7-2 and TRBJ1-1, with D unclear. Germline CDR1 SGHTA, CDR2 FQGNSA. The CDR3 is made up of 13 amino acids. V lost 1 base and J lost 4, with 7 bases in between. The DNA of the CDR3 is TGTGCCAGCAGCTTAGGGTGGAGCACTGAAGCTTTCTTT. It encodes CASSLGWSTEAFF.